What follows are 8 T cell receptor beta chains derived from one specimen sequenced in a study of T cells expressing NK-cell markers. TCRdb reanalyzed the 5' RACE reads, giving one entry per CDR3 protein sequence and no DNA. The sample totals almost 450,000 distinct CDR3 sequences. Sequencing input: blood T cells: a sorted CD56 or NKG2C T cell subset, CD4+ or CD8+ T cells, or bulk PBMC T cells (not recorded which). The receptors derive from a woman between 18 and 69 years old in good health.

V is TRBV7-2 and J is TRBJ1-1. Germline V lookup: CDR1 SGHTA, CDR2 FQGNSA. The CDR3 is 13 residues long. The CDR3 reads CASSLEMNTEAFF.

The chain combines TRBV30 with TRBJ1-5; the TCRdb call, TRBD1, lacks DNA for checking. Germline CDR1 GTSNPN, CDR2 SVGIG (reference sequence). The CDR3 length is 15 residues. This CDR3 is CAWSATGTLNQPQHF.

The rearrangement uses TRBV6-5 and TRBJ1-1; TCRdb selects TRBD1, and the lack of DNA leaves this call unchecked. The CDR3 loop spans 13 amino acids. In germline, CDR1 is MNHEY, CDR2 SVGAGI. CDR3 in amino acids: CASSSPLDTEAFF.

J is TRBJ2-2 and V is TRBV12-3 or TRBV12-4; TCRdb's D gene call, TRBD1, goes unchecked for lack of DNA. There are 18 residues in the CDR3. The CDR3 sequence: CASSSQTKWGARTGELFF.

The chain recombines TRBV10-3 with TRBJ2-3; TCRdb selects TRBD2, and the lack of DNA leaves this call unchecked. The CDR3 is 17 residues long. Germline V gives CDR1 ENHRY, CDR2 SYGVKD. The CDR3 spells CAISEPTTSGSADTQYF.

CDR3 amino acids: CASRPGGFYEQYF. This chain joins TRBV6-6 and TRBJ2-7; the TCRdb call, TRBD1, lacks DNA for checking. CDR1 is MNHNY and CDR2 is SVGAGI in the germline V gene (reference sequence). The CDR3 covers 13 residues.

V is TRBV11-2 and J is TRBJ2-1. The CDR3 covers 12 residues. From germline, CDR1 is SGHAT and CDR2 FQNNGV. The CDR3 sequence is CASSSQDNEQFF.

The chain carries TRBV5-1 and TRBJ1-1. From germline, CDR1 is SGHRS and CDR2 YFSETQ. The CDR3 extends over 14 amino acids. CDR3 sequence reads: CASSLSGRNTEAFF.